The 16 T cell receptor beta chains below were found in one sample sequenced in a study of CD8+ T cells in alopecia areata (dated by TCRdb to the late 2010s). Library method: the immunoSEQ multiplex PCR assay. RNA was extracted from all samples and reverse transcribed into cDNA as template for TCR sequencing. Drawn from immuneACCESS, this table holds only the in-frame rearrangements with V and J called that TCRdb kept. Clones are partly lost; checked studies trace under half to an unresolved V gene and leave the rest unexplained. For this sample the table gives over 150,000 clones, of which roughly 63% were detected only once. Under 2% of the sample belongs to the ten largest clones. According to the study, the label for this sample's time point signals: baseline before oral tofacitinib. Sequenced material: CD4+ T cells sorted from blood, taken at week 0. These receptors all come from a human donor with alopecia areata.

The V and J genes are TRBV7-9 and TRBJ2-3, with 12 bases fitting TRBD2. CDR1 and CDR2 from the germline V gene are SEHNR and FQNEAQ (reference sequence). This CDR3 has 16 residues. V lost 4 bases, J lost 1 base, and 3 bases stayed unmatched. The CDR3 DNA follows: TGTGCCAGCAGCTACACTAGCGGGGGGCGCACAGATACGCAGTATTTT. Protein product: CASSYTSGGRTDTQYF.

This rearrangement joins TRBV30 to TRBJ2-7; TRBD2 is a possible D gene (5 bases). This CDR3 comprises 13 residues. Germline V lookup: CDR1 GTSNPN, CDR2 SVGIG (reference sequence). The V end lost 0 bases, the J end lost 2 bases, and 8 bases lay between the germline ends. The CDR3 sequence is CAWSVRGPYEQYF. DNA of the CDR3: TGTGCCTGGAGTGTACGCGGGCCCTACGAGCAGTACTTC.

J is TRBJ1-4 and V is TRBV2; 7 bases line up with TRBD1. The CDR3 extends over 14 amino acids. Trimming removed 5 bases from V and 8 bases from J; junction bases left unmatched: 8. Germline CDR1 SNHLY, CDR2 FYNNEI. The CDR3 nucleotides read TGTGCCAGCAGTACAACAGGGGTTCGGGAAAAACTGTTTTTT. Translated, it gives CASSTTGVREKLFF.

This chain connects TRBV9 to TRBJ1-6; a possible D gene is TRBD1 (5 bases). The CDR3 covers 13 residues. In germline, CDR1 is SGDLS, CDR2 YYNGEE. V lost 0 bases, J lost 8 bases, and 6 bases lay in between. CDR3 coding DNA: TGTGCCAGCAGCGTAGCGACAGATTCACCCCTCCACTTT. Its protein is CASSVATDSPLHF.

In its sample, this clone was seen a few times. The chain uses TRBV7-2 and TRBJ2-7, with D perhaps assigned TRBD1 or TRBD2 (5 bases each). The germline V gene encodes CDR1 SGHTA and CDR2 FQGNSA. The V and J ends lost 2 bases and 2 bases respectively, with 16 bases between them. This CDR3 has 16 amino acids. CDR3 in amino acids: CASSLKGTVGPYEQYF. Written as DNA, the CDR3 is TGTGCCAGCAGCTTAAAGGGGACGGTGGGACCCTACGAGCAGTACTTC.

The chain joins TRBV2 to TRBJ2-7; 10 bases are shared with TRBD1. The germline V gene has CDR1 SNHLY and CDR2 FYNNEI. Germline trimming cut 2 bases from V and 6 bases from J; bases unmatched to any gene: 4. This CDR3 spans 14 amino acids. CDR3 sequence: CASSESGQGTEQYF. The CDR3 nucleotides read TGTGCCAGCAGTGAATCGGGACAGGGGACCGAGCAGTACTTC.

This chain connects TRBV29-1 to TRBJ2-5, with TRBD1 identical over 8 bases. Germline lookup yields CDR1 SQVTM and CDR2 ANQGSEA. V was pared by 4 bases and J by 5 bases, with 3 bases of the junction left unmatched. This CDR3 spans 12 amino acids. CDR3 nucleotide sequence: TGCAGCGTTGGACAGGGGCGGGAGACCCAGTACTTC. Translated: CSVGQGRETQYF.

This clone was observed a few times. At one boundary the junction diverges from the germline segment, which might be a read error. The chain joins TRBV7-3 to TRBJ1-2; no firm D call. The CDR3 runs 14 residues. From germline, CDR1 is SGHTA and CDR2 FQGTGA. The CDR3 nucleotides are TGTGCCAGCAGCTTAAATGCTGGCAGGTCTAACCAATACTTC. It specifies CASSLNAGRSNQYF.

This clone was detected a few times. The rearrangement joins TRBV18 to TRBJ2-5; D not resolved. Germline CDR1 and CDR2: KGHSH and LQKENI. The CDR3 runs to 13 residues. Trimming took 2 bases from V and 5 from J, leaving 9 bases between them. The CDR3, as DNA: TGTGCCAGCTCACCATCGATTGAGGAGACCCAGTACTTC. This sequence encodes CASSPSIEETQYF.

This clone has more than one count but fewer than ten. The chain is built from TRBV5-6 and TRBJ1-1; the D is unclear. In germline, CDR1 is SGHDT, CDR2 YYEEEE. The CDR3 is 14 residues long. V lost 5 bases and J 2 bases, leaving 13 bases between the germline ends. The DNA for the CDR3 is TGTGCCAGCAGGGGGAGGTGGGGAAACACTGAAGCTTTCTTT. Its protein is CASRGRWGNTEAFF.

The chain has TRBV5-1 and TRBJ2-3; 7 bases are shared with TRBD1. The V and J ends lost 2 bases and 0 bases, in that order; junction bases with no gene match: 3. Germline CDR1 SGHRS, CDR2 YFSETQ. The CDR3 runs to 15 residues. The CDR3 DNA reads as TGCGCCAGCAGCTTAGGGACAGTAAGCACAGATACGCAGTATTTT. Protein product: CASSLGTVSTDTQYF.

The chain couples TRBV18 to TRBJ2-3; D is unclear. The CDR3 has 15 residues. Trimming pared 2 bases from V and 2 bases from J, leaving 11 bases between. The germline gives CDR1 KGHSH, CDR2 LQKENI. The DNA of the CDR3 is TGTGCCAGCTCACCAGTAAGCCTCCACACAGATACGCAGTATTTT. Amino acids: CASSPVSLHTDTQYF.

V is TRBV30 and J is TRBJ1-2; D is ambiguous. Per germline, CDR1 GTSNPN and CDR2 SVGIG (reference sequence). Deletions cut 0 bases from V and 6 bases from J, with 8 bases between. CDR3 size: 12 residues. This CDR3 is CAWSVVGDGYTF. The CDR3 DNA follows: TGTGCCTGGAGTGTGGTTGGAGATGGCTACACCTTC.

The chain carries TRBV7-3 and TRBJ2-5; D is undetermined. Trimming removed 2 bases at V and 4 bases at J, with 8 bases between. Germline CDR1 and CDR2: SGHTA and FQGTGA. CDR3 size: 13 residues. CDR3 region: CASSLGNPETQYF. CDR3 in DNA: TGTGCCAGCAGCTTAGGCAATCCAGAGACCCAGTACTTC.

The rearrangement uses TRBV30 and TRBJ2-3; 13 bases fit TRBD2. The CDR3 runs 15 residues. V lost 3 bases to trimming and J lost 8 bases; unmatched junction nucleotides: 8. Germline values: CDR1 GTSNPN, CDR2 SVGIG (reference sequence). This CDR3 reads CAWSPTSGGTGTQYF. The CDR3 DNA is TGTGCCTGGAGCCCGACTAGCGGGGGGACGGGTACGCAGTATTTT. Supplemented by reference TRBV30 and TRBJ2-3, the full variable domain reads SQTIHQWPATLVQPVGSPLSLECTVEGTSNPNLYWYRQAAGRGLQLLFYSVGIGQISSEVPQNLSASRPQDRQFILSSKKLLLSDSGFYLCAWSPTSGGTGTQYFGPGTRLTVL.

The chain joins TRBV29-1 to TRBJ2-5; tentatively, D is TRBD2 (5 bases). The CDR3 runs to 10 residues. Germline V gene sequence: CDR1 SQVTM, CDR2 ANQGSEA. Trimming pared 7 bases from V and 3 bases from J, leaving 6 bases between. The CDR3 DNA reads TGCAGCGCGAGGGAAGAGACCCAGTACTTC. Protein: CSAREETQYF.